The 10 T cell receptor beta chains presented below share a single source sample, sequenced in a study of blood T cells in healthy people across ages. For the second PCR, which ran for about 7 to 11 cycles, a sample-barcoded 5' primer and a J-beta primer mix were used. TCRdb re-called the 5' RACE reads with MiXCR, one entry per CDR3 protein. The data show under 800,000 distinct CDR3 sequences, with under 25% seen just once and more than 3% held by the top ten. Sequencing was carried out using blood. The origin of the receptors is a man between 70 and 80 years old in good health.

The chain is built from TRBV7-8 and TRBJ2-7, with 9 positions matching TRBD1. The V gene's germline CDR1 is SGHVS and CDR2 FQNEAQ. The CDR3 extends over 15 amino acids. The trim removed 5 bases at V and 0 bases at J, leaving 5 bases unmatched. DNA for the CDR3: TGTGCCAGCAGCCCGAGGACAGGGGACTCCTACGAGCAGTACTTC. Translation: CASSPRTGDSYEQYF.

The V gene is TRBV7-8, the J gene TRBJ2-5; 9 bases fit TRBD1. This CDR3 region has 16 residues. From germline, CDR1 is SGHVS and CDR2 FQNEAQ. J gave up 5 bases and V 3 bases, and 10 bases lay outside the gene matches. CDR3 DNA: TGTGCCAGCAGCTTGGGCCGGGACAGGGCGTTCGAGACCCAGTACTTC. Residues: CASSLGRDRAFETQYF.

This clonotype was observed a handful of times. The chain has TRBV12-3 or TRBV12-4 and TRBJ2-5, with D possibly TRBD1 on 5 matching bases. V was clipped by 1 base and J by 5 bases, with 11 bases between them. CDR3 length equals 14 residues. The CDR3 loop reads CASSLVTEPETQYF. The CDR3 region has the DNA TGTGCCAGCAGTTTAGTGACAGAGCCGGAGACCCAGTACTTC.

This chain uses TRBV7-3 with TRBJ2-5; TRBD2 matches 9 bases. The last part of the DNA fits TRBJ2-1 better; the J call may be wrong. CDR3 size: 16 residues. Germline assignment: CDR1 SGHTA and CDR2 FQGTGA. CDR3 residues: CASSLTSGRPYNEQFF. The CDR3 DNA is TGTGCCAGCAGCTTAACGAGCGGGAGGCCCTACAATGAGCAGTTCTTC.

This clonotype was detected many times. The chain employs TRBV29-1 and TRBJ2-7; D is undetermined. Germline V CDR1 and CDR2: SQVTM, ANQGSEA. CDR3 length: 12 residues. The V gene lost 2 bases and the J gene lost 2 bases, with 7 bases spanning the gap. The CDR3 loop reads CSVEQETYEQYF. The CDR3 DNA sequence: TGCAGCGTTGAACAGGAGACCTACGAGCAGTACTTC.

This clonotype was recorded many times. This chain links TRBV7-2 with TRBJ2-1, with 8 bases fitting TRBD1. Losses at the gene ends were 4 bases for V and 8 bases for J; bases not matched to a gene: 4. Germline loops: CDR1 SGHTA, CDR2 FQGNSA. This CDR3 has 13 residues. In DNA, the CDR3 is TGTGCCAGCAGCTACGACAGGGGTGATGAGCAGTTCTTC. Encoded protein: CASSYDRGDEQFF.

About this clonotype itself: At one boundary the junction diverges from the germline segment, which might be a read error. The chain is built from TRBV7-7 and TRBJ1-4, with TRBD1 matching 9 bases. From germline, CDR1 is SSHAT and CDR2 FNYEAQ (reference sequence). This CDR3 region has 15 residues. Here the CDR3 reads CASNSGQGPNEKLFF. CDR3 in DNA: TGTGCTAGCAACTCAGGACAGGGGCCTAATGAAAAACTGTTTTTT.

The chain carries TRBV5-1 and TRBJ2-5; D may be TRBD1 (5 bases). The assigned J gene may be wrong: the sequence end matches TRBJ2-1 better. The CDR3 consists of 14 residues. Looked up from germline, CDR1 is SGHRS and CDR2 is YFSETQ. The CDR3 sequence is CASSLAGIGNEQFF. CDR3 nucleotides: TGCGCCAGCAGCTTGGCAGGGATCGGGAATGAGCAGTTCTTC.

The genes are TRBV5-1 and TRBJ1-2, with 12 bases fitting TRBD1. Losses at the gene ends were 3 bases for V and 4 bases for J; bases not matched to a gene: 10. The CDR3 consists of 17 residues. The V gene's germline CDR1 is SGHRS and CDR2 YFSETQ. CDR3 residues: CASSSGTGGLYSYGYTF. CDR3 nucleotides: TGCGCCAGCAGCTCCGGGACAGGGGGCTTGTACAGCTATGGCTACACCTTC.

This clonotype turned up a few times. The V gene is TRBV7-8, the J gene TRBJ1-4; 8 bases map to TRBD1. The trim removed 5 bases at V and 6 bases at J, leaving 5 bases unmatched. CDR3 size: 14 residues. Germline CDR1 reads SGHVS; CDR2 reads FQNEAQ. Written as DNA, the CDR3 is TGTGCCAGCAGCCCGGACAGGGAGGATGAAAAACTGTTTTTT. Amino acid sequence: CASSPDREDEKLFF.